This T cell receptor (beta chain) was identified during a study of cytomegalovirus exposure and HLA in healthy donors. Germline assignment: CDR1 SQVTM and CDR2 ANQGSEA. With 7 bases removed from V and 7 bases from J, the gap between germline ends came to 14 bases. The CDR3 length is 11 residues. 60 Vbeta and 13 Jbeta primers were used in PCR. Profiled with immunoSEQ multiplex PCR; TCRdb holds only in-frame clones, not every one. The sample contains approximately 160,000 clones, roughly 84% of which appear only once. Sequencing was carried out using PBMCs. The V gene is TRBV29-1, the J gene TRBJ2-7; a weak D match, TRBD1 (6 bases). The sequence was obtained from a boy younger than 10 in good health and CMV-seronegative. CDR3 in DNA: TGCAGCGCACAGGGTAACGGGGAGCAGTACTTC. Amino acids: CSAQGNGEQYF.